One sample yielded the 17 T cell receptor beta chains listed below, sequenced in a study of OX40 agonist ivuxolimab in advanced cancers. The table came from immunoSEQ multiplex PCR; TCRdb's copy has only in-frame clones and leaves some out. The profile shows tens of thousands of clones, 85% to 90% of them singletons. Sample: CD4+ or CD8+ T cells sorted from blood, taken in a trial of the OX40 agonist ivuxolimab. The receptors here all came from an adult with an advanced solid tumor such as melanoma, head and neck, liver or kidney cancer.

V gene TRBV11-2 combines with J gene TRBJ2-1; D remains unclear. The CDR3 extends over 13 amino acids. Trimming cost V 2 bases and J 7 bases, with 9 bases left between them. Germline CDR1 SGHAT, CDR2 FQNNGV. The CDR3 loop is CASSLHIGNEQFF. The CDR3 bases are TGTGCCAGCAGCTTACACATCGGGAATGAGCAGTTCTTC. The full variable domain, with the rest looked up from reference TRBV11-2 and TRBJ2-1, is EAGVAQSPRYKIIEKRQSVAFWCNPISGHATLYWYQQILGQGPKLLIQFQNNGVVDDSQLPKDRFSAERLKGVDSTLKIQPAKLEDSAVYLCASSLHIGNEQFFGPGTRLTVL.

This chain links TRBV5-4 with TRBJ2-1; D remains ambiguous. This CDR3 is built from 14 residues. Germline V gene data show CDR1 as SGHNT and CDR2 as YYREEE (reference sequence). V gave up 0 bases and J gave up 0 bases, with 4 bases separating them. This CDR3 reads CASSLASSYNEQFF. The CDR3, as DNA: TGTGCCAGCAGCTTGGCCAGCTCCTACAATGAGCAGTTCTTC.

The chain employs TRBV27 and TRBJ1-2; D not resolved. Deletions cut 6 bases from V and 6 bases from J, with 8 bases between. Germline CDR1 is MNHEY and CDR2 is SMNVEV (reference sequence). This CDR3 is built from 11 residues. CDR3 DNA: TGTGCCAGCAGCAGAGGAGATGGCTACACCTTC. Its protein is CASSRGDGYTF.

V usage is TRBV7-3 and J usage is TRBJ2-7; TRBD1 might be the D (5 bases). Trimming removed 2 bases from V and 2 bases from J, with 7 bases in between. In germline, CDR1 is SGHTA, CDR2 FQGTGA. The CDR3 spans 13 residues. CDR3 region: CASSLATAYEQYF. The CDR3 nucleotides read TGTGCCAGCAGCTTAGCGACAGCCTACGAGCAGTACTTC.

V is TRBV25-1 and J is TRBJ2-7, with TRBD1 matching over 9 bases. This CDR3 spans 15 amino acids. Trimming at V came to 4 bases and at J to 4 bases, leaving 8 bases not matched to a gene. CDR1 and CDR2 (germline): MGHDK, SYGVNS. The CDR3 sequence is CASSGRGQGTYEQYF. The DNA of the CDR3 is TGTGCCAGCAGTGGACGAGGACAGGGGACTTACGAGCAGTACTTC.

The chain links TRBV7-3 to TRBJ2-3, with D unclear. The V gene's germline CDR1 is SGHTA and CDR2 FQGTGA. Trimming removed 1 base at V and 4 bases at J, with 6 bases between. The CDR3 sequence is 13 residues long. CDR3 nucleotides: TGTGCCAGCAGCTTAATTTTGTCAGATACGCAGTATTTT. Its translation is CASSLILSDTQYF.

The chain links TRBV4-2 to TRBJ2-7; TRBD2 matches 14 bases. The V segment lost 4 bases and the J segment 4 bases; nucleotides outside the gene matches: 12. The CDR3 loop spans 18 amino acids. Germline CDR1 and CDR2: LGHNA and YNFKEQ. The CDR3 sequence: CASSPTGLAGGPAYEQYF. As DNA, the CDR3 is TGTGCCAGCAGCCCTACCGGACTAGCGGGAGGCCCGGCGTACGAGCAGTACTTC.

V and J are TRBV9 and TRBJ2-2; D is tentatively TRBD1 or TRBD2 (6 bases each). Germline loops: CDR1 SGDLS, CDR2 YYNGEE. Deletions cut 7 bases from V and 4 bases from J, with 14 bases between. This CDR3 comprises 14 residues. CDR3 in DNA: TGTGCCAGCGCGGCGGGACATACCACCGGGGAGCTGTTTTTT. Translating it yields CASAAGHTTGELFF.

The J gene is TRBJ2-7, the V gene TRBV5-5; the D gene is possibly TRBD2 (5 bases). Germline V gene lookup returns CDR1 SGHKS and CDR2 YYEKEE (reference sequence). Trimming left V 7 bases short and J 0 bases short, with 8 bases between. This CDR3 spans 12 amino acids. The CDR3 reads CASSGNSYEQYF. The CDR3 nucleotides are TGTGCCAGCTCCGGGAACTCCTACGAGCAGTACTTC. Together with reference TRBV5-5 and TRBJ2-7, the CDR3 gives the full variable domain: DAGVTQSPTHLIKTRGQQVTLRCSPISGHKSVSWYQQVLGQGPQFIFQYYEKEERGRGNFPDRFSARQFPNYSSELNVNALLLGDSALYLCASSGNSYEQYFGPGTRLTVT.

The chain employs TRBV28 and TRBJ2-1, with no clear D. Germline V gene sequence: CDR1 MDHEN, CDR2 SYDVKM. V lost 7 bases and J lost 3, with 7 bases in between. The CDR3 contains 12 residues. Here the CDR3 reads CASKPVYNEQFF. CDR3 sequence (DNA): TGTGCCAGCAAGCCGGTCTACAATGAGCAGTTCTTC.

This clone came up once. The CDR3 DNA is TGCAGCGTTGAATGGGTGAACACCGGGGAGCTGTTTTTT. This encodes CSVEWVNTGELFF. The chain carries TRBV29-1 and TRBJ2-2; the D is unclear. The CDR3 sequence is 13 residues long. Per germline, CDR1 SQVTM and CDR2 ANQGSEA. V dropped 2 bases and J dropped 1 base, with 5 bases sitting between them.

The V gene is TRBV28, the J gene TRBJ1-2, with D possibly matching TRBD1 (5 bases). This CDR3 has 13 amino acids. Germline CDR1 and CDR2: MDHEN and SYDVKM. V was clipped by 5 bases and J by 2 bases, with 9 bases between them. CDR3 region: CASSLQENYGYTF. The DNA for the CDR3 is TGTGCCAGCAGTCTACAGGAGAACTATGGCTACACCTTC.

The chain is built from TRBV29-1 and TRBJ2-3, with 8 bases fitting TRBD2. There are 14 residues in the CDR3. CDR1 is SQVTM, CDR2 ANQGSEA, per germline. The J segment lost 5 bases and the V segment lost 4 bases, leaving 8 bases of the junction unmatched. The CDR3 bases are TGCAGCGTTGGCCGGGAGGGCCTTGGAGATACGCAGTATTTT. This sequence encodes CSVGREGLGDTQYF.

The CDR3 here is CASTKGNTEAFF. The CDR3 DNA reads TGTGCCAGCACCAAGGGGAACACTGAAGCTTTCTTT. This chain uses TRBV7-9 with TRBJ1-1, with D unclear. This CDR3 has 12 residues. Deletions cut 7 bases from V and 1 base from J, with 7 bases between. CDR1 is SEHNR, CDR2 FQNEAQ, per germline (reference sequence).

The CDR3 nucleotides read TGTGCCAGTAGTATCATAGCGGGAGGGAGCACTGGGGCCAACGTCCTGACTTTC. This codes for CASSIIAGGSTGANVLTF. V is TRBV19 and J is TRBJ2-6; 11 bases line up with TRBD2. From germline, CDR1 is LNHDA and CDR2 SQIVND (reference sequence). The CDR3 covers 18 residues. V trimming: 3 bases; J trimming: 2 bases; junction bases outside the gene matches: 6.

The chain carries TRBV11-2 and TRBJ2-1, with D perhaps matching TRBD2 (6 bases). V was shortened by 3 bases and J by 4 bases, with 13 bases between the two germline ends. Germline assignment: CDR1 SGHAT and CDR2 FQNNGV. This CDR3 is 15 amino acids long. CDR3 in amino acids: CASSFISSAYNEQFF. CDR3 sequence (DNA): TGTGCCAGCAGCTTTATCTCTAGCGCTTACAATGAGCAGTTCTTC.

This chain joins TRBV2 and TRBJ2-7; D not certain. Germline CDR1 reads SNHLY; CDR2 reads FYNNEI. The CDR3 runs to 13 residues. V was pared by 8 bases and J by 0 bases, with 11 bases between. CDR3: CASGDPSSYEQYF. CDR3 coding DNA: TGTGCCAGCGGAGACCCTAGCTCCTACGAGCAGTACTTC.